A single sample gave rise to the 21 T cell receptor beta chains below, sequenced in a study of blood T cell repertoires in COVID-19. The method was immunoSEQ multiplex PCR; TCRdb's version includes in-frame clones alone and lacks a portion of them. The table has over 85,000 clones, 70% to 90% seen once. Sequenced: peripheral blood. The receptors originated from a man aged 45-60 years with active COVID-19.

The V call is TRBV2, the J call TRBJ1-6, with 8 bases that match TRBD1. CDR1 and CDR2 from the germline V gene are SNHLY and FYNNEI. The CDR3 extends over 16 amino acids. After removal of 5 bases from V and 13 bases from J, the junction contained 16 bases not matched to a gene. In DNA, the CDR3 is TGTGCCAGCAGTACTCTACCGGGACAGGTCTCCTCGCCCCTCCACTTT. The encoded protein is CASSTLPGQVSSPLHF.

The V gene is TRBV27, the J gene TRBJ1-5; 9 bases match TRBD1. This CDR3 comprises 15 residues. Germline V gene sequence: CDR1 MNHEY, CDR2 SMNVEV (reference sequence). V lost 7 bases and J lost 3; bases outside the gene matches: 7. CDR3 region: CASTKTGGNNQPQHF. DNA of the CDR3: TGTGCCAGCACCAAGACAGGGGGTAACAATCAGCCCCAGCATTTT.

The J gene is TRBJ1-5, the V gene TRBV7-9, with D tentatively TRBD1 (6 bases). Germline assignment: CDR1 SEHNR and CDR2 FQNEAQ (reference sequence). This CDR3 has 16 amino acids. The V and J ends lost 5 bases and 0 bases respectively, with 14 bases between them. In nucleotides, the CDR3 is TGTGCCAGCAGCCCGGGGGGGGCCCTTAGCAATCAGCCCCAGCATTTT. It translates to CASSPGGALSNQPQHF.

The V call is TRBV2, the J call TRBJ2-5; 9 bases line up with TRBD2. CDR3 length: 18 amino acids. The germline V gene encodes CDR1 SNHLY and CDR2 FYNNEI. Germline trimming cut 0 bases from V and 4 bases from J; bases unmatched to any gene: 12. Written as DNA, the CDR3 is TGTGCCAGCAGTGAAGCGCTGTCAAGCGGGGGGAGGGGAGAGACCCAGTACTTC. It encodes CASSEALSSGGRGETQYF.

The chain employs TRBV6-2 or TRBV6-3 and TRBJ1-5; 9 bases map to TRBD1. Trimming took 5 bases from V and 2 from J; bases not matched to a gene: 7. CDR3 size: 16 residues. Germline V gene lookup returns CDR1 MNHEY and CDR2 SVGEGT. The CDR3 region has the DNA TGTGCCAGCAGTCACAGGGGGCCCCAGGGCAATCAGCCCCAGCATTTT. The encoded protein is CASSHRGPQGNQPQHF.

This clone was seen a single time. The gene calls are TRBV5-6 and TRBJ2-3; D ambiguous. Trimming stripped 0 bases from V and 4 bases from J, with 6 bases between. Germline assignment: CDR1 SGHDT and CDR2 YYEEEE. This CDR3 has 13 amino acids. CDR3 loop: CASSLANADTQYF. As DNA, the CDR3 is TGTGCCAGCAGCTTGGCCAATGCAGATACGCAGTATTTT.

In the case of this clone: Sequence at one end of the junction differs from germline and may be a read error. The CDR3 nucleotides are TGTGCCAGCAGCTTCGATTCGGACAGGGGGCAAACCGCGGAGCTGTTTTTT. As protein: CASSFDSDRGQTAELFF. V and J are TRBV7-3 and TRBJ2-2; 11 bases are shared with TRBD1. Germline V CDR1 and CDR2: SGHTA, FQGTGA. CDR3 length: 17 residues.

V usage is TRBV19 and J usage is TRBJ2-7, with 9 bases that match TRBD1. Trimming at V came to 4 bases and at J to 5 bases, leaving 12 bases not matched to a gene. CDR3 length: 16 amino acids. Germline values: CDR1 LNHDA, CDR2 SQIVND (reference sequence). CDR3 amino acids: CASSTRPWGQGNEQYF. In DNA, the CDR3 is TGTGCCAGTAGTACCCGTCCCTGGGGACAGGGCAACGAGCAGTACTTC.

This clone was counted once. The chain recombines TRBV7-2 with TRBJ2-3; 9 bases match TRBD2. The CDR3 is 15 residues long. Germline loops: CDR1 SGHTA, CDR2 FQGNSA. V shed 2 bases, J shed 5 bases, and the junction held 5 bases outside the gene matches. CDR3 nucleotide sequence: TGTGCCAGCAGCTTAAACGCGGGGGGGCTAGATACGCAGTATTTT. Amino acid sequence: CASSLNAGGLDTQYF. Drawing the rest from reference TRBV7-2 and TRBJ2-3, the complete variable domain is GAGVSQSPSNKVTEKGKDVELRCDPISGHTALYWYRQSLGQGLEFLIYFQGNSAPDKSGLPSDRFSAERTGGSVSTLTIQRTQQEDSAVYLCASSLNAGGLDTQYFGPGTRLTVL.

V and J are TRBV24-1 and TRBJ1-2; 7 bases fit TRBD1. CDR3 length: 13 amino acids. The J segment lost 7 bases and the V segment lost 4 bases, leaving 5 bases of the junction unmatched. CDR1 is KGHDR, CDR2 SFDVKD, per germline. CDR3 in amino acids: CATSDRTGTGYTF. As DNA, the CDR3 is TGTGCCACCAGTGACAGGACAGGTACTGGCTACACCTTC.

This chain connects TRBV5-5 to TRBJ1-3; D unclear. The germline V gene has CDR1 SGHKS and CDR2 YYEKEE (reference sequence). The CDR3 contains 14 residues. The V end was cut by 1 base, the J end by 0 bases, with 5 bases between. The CDR3 nucleotides read TGTGCCAGCAGCTTGCAGCGCTCTGGAAACACCATATATTTT. This encodes CASSLQRSGNTIYF.

This chain links TRBV11-2 with TRBJ2-4; 11 nucleotides line up with TRBD1. In germline, CDR1 is SGHAT, CDR2 FQNNGV. Trimming removed 4 bases from V and 8 bases from J; junction bases left unmatched: 4. This CDR3 region has 14 residues. The CDR3 nucleotides are TGTGCCAGCAGCTCACCGGGACAGGGGGACATTCAGTACTTC. This sequence encodes CASSSPGQGDIQYF.

The chain is built from TRBV5-8 and TRBJ2-2; D possibly corresponds to TRBD2 (5 bases). The V gene lost 0 bases and the J gene lost 0 bases, with 9 bases spanning the gap. CDR3 length: 16 residues. Germline V gene data show CDR1 as SGHTS and CDR2 as YDEGEE. The CDR3 DNA reads TGTGCCAGCAGCTTGGGCAGCGGACCGAACACCGGGGAGCTGTTTTTT. Translating gives CASSLGSGPNTGELFF.

The rearrangement uses TRBV7-6 and TRBJ2-3, with D maybe TRBD2 (7 bases). Looked up from germline, CDR1 is SGHVS and CDR2 is FNYEAQ. The V end lost 5 bases, the J end lost 9 bases, and 15 bases lay between the germline ends. This CDR3 region has 13 residues. CDR3 sequence (DNA): TGTGCCAGCAGCCAGGGGAGGGTAGAGACGCAGTATTTT. Its translation is CASSQGRVETQYF.

J is TRBJ1-4 and V is TRBV30; 8 bases map to TRBD1. The CDR3 is 13 residues long. Germline CDR1 GTSNPN, CDR2 SVGIG (reference sequence). The V segment lost 5 bases and the J segment 8 bases; nucleotides outside the gene matches: 7. In DNA, the CDR3 is TGTGCCTGGCAACAGGGGGTAAAGGAAAAACTGTTTTTT. This sequence encodes CAWQQGVKEKLFF.

This clone was picked up many times. This chain links TRBV30 with TRBJ2-3; D may be TRBD1 (5 bases). Deletions cut 4 bases from V and 1 base from J, with 12 bases between. The CDR3 covers 14 residues. Germline V gene data show CDR1 as GTSNPN and CDR2 as SVGIG (reference sequence). The CDR3 bases are TGTGCCTGGATAGGACACCGCGGCACAGATACGCAGTATTTT. Translation: CAWIGHRGTDTQYF.

This clone was observed once. The chain is built from TRBV7-2 and TRBJ1-1, with a tentative D call TRBD1 (5 bases). The CDR3 covers 14 residues. V lost 5 bases and J 4 bases, leaving 14 bases between the germline ends. Germline V gene sequence: CDR1 SGHTA, CDR2 FQGNSA. CDR3 coding DNA: TGTGCCAGCAGCGCCCGGACATGGGGCACTGAAGCTTTCTTT. Translated: CASSARTWGTEAFF.

The gene calls are TRBV6-5 and TRBJ2-7; tentatively, D is TRBD1 (6 bases). Germline V gene lookup returns CDR1 MNHEY and CDR2 SVGAGI. The CDR3 contains 15 residues. V was cut by 7 bases and J by 7 bases, with 23 bases left in between. CDR3 in amino acids: CASTLGGSGAGEQYF. CDR3 sequence (DNA): TGTGCCAGCACCCTAGGGGGTTCGGGCGCCGGAGAGCAGTACTTC.

This clone occurred a few times. The rearrangement joins TRBV7-9 to TRBJ2-7; TRBD1 matches 9 bases. V was pared by 4 bases and J by 7 bases, with 17 bases of the junction left unmatched. The CDR3 spans 17 residues. CDR1 is SEHNR, CDR2 FQNEAQ, per germline (reference sequence). The CDR3 DNA reads TGTGCCAGCAGCTCCCCGGGACAGGGATACGGGGTACGGGAGCAGTACTTC. Amino acid sequence: CASSSPGQGYGVREQYF.

This chain connects TRBV5-1 to TRBJ1-1; tentatively, D is TRBD1 (5 bases). CDR3 length: 12 residues. V dropped 5 bases and J dropped 1 base, with 6 bases sitting between them. Germline V gives CDR1 SGHRS, CDR2 YFSETQ. CDR3 sequence reads: CASSQGNTEAFF. DNA of the CDR3: TGCGCCAGCAGTCAGGGGAACACTGAAGCTTTCTTT.

This chain joins TRBV10-3 and TRBJ2-3; the match to TRBD2 covers 9 bases. The junction had 5 bases not matched to a gene; V was cut back by 3 bases and J by 1 base. This CDR3 has 16 residues. Germline V gives CDR1 ENHRY, CDR2 SYGVKD. CDR3 sequence: CAISDGGGGGTDTQYF. In nucleotides, the CDR3 is TGTGCCATCAGTGACGGTGGCGGGGGGGGCACAGATACGCAGTATTTT.